This entry is about one TCR beta chain. Profiling relied on immunoSEQ multiplex PCR, and the TCRdb table lists in-frame clones only, not all of them. The table shows around 100,000 clones, with more than 85% occurring only once. The data are from a study of control samples from healthy donors and cancer patients. The CDR3 has 14 amino acids. With 0 bases clipped from V and 10 bases from J, the junction kept 5 bases outside the gene matches. The V gene's germline CDR1 is SEHNR and CDR2 FQNEAQ (reference sequence). Sequencing was performed on PBMCs. V is TRBV7-9 and J is TRBJ2-1; the match to TRBD1 covers 8 bases. This clonotype was obtained from a man aged 60 to 69 with lung cancer. For the CDR3, the DNA is TGTGCCAGCAGCTTAGCTTCAGGGGGCACAGAGCAGTTCTTC. Translation gives CASSLASGGTEQFF.